The source of this T cell receptor beta chain is a study of blood T cell repertoires in COVID-19. Clones were sequenced by immunoSEQ multiplex PCR, and TCRdb holds only the in-frame ones, with some missing. The data hold about 310,000 clones, with roughly 89% observed a single time. V was cut by 5 bases and J by 5 bases, with 9 bases left in between. This CDR3 region has 12 residues. Germline CDR1 and CDR2: MDHEN and SYDVKM. Of note for this clone: Other DNA sequences in the same sample also yield this CDR3.

Specimen: peripheral blood. This clonotype was obtained from a woman in her forties with COVID-19, enrolled during active disease. This chain links TRBV28 with TRBJ1-2; D is perhaps TRBD1 (6 bases). CDR3 coding DNA: TGTGCCAGCAGTCTTCAGGGGTATGGCTACACCTTC. Its translation: CASSLQGYGYTF.